This T cell receptor beta chain comes out of a study of blood T cell repertoires in COVID-19. For the study at large: Italy, Spain and the United States were the sources of the convalescent and acute COVID-19 samples. The analysed material was cDNA or gDNA that came from T cells, B-cell-depleted T cells, or PBMCs.

In the authors' workflow: By means of reference gene primer amplification, nucleated cell counts were estimated. The assay was immunoSEQ multiplex PCR, and TCRdb's table has in-frame clones only and misses some. The V and J calls and the clone size are those of that table, but D and trimming were determined from the DNA. Of tens of thousands of clones listed, approximately 88% are singletons. The germline gives CDR1 SGHRS, CDR2 YFSETQ. This CDR3 is 15 amino acids long. V trimming: 0 bases; J trimming: 7 bases; junction bases outside the gene matches: 8. This TCR derives from a man aged 80 or over with active or convalescent COVID-19. The V call is TRBV5-1, the J call TRBJ2-5, with TRBD2 identical over 8 bases. The sequencing input was peripheral blood. The chain's CDR3 is CASSLDSGGAPTQYF. In DNA, the CDR3 is TGCGCCAGCAGCTTGGACAGCGGGGGAGCCCCGACCCAGTACTTC.